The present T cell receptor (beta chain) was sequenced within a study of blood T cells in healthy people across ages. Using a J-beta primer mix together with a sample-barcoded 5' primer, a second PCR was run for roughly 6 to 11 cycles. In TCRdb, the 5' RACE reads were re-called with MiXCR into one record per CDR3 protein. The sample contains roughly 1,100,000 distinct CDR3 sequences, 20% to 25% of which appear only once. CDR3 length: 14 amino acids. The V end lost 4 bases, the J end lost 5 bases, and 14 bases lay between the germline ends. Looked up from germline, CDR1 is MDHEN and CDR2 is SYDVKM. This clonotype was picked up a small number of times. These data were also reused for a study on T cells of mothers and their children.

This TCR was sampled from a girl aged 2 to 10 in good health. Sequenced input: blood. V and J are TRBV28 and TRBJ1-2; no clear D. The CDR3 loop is CASSSRLVVYGYTF. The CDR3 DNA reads TGTGCCAGCAGTTCCAGACTTGTGGTTTATGGCTACACCTTC.